One sample yielded the 30 T cell receptor beta chains listed below, sequenced in a study of blood T cell repertoires in COVID-19. Measured with immunoSEQ multiplex PCR; TCRdb has only the in-frame clones, and not every one. This sample carries a few hundred thousand clones, roughly 90% of them seen once, and the ten largest clones take roughly 4.1%. Material: peripheral blood. All receptors come from a woman aged 50 to 60 with active or convalescent COVID-19.

The chain combines TRBV19 with TRBJ2-3, with D uncertain. The germline V and J ends were trimmed by 5 bases and 1 base, with 13 bases remaining between them. The CDR3 length is 15 residues. The germline CDR1 and CDR2 sequences are LNHDA and SQIVND (reference sequence). This CDR3 is CASSLPPGGTDTQYF. As DNA, the CDR3 is TGTGCCAGTAGTTTACCACCGGGTGGCACAGATACGCAGTATTTT.

The rearrangement joins TRBV3-1 (or the pseudogene TRBV3-2) to TRBJ1-2, with D unclear. Germline V gene lookup returns CDR1 LGHDT and CDR2 YNNKEL (reference sequence). The CDR3 extends over 13 amino acids. With 0 bases removed from V and 5 bases from J, the gap between germline ends came to 7 bases. CDR3 region: CASSQDSFYGYTF. The CDR3 DNA is TGTGCCAGCAGCCAAGATTCCTTTTATGGCTACACCTTC.

The chain carries TRBV5-8 and TRBJ1-5; TRBD1 is a possible D gene (5 bases). The CDR3 is made up of 16 amino acids. Trimming stripped 4 bases from V and 13 bases from J, with 27 bases between. Germline CDR1 reads SGHTS; CDR2 reads YDEGEE. DNA for the CDR3: TGTGCCAGCAGCGAATATAGAGGGAGCGGGACGTGGTCTCAGCATTTT. Its protein product is CASSEYRGSGTWSQHF.

The J gene is TRBJ1-1, the V gene TRBV29-1; a weak D match, TRBD1 (5 bases). The CDR3 covers 15 residues. Germline V gene sequence: CDR1 SQVTM, CDR2 ANQGSEA. Trimming shortened V by 6 bases and J by 5 bases, and 22 bases separated the two germline ends. CDR3 nucleotide sequence: TGCAGCGTCCAATATCCGGGACTGAGAGGTACTGAAGCTTTCTTT. This gives the protein CSVQYPGLRGTEAFF.

V and J are TRBV7-9 and TRBJ2-7; D gene unclear. Deletions cut 0 bases from V and 4 bases from J, with 7 bases between. Germline CDR1 is SEHNR and CDR2 is FQNEAQ (reference sequence). The CDR3 consists of 13 residues. The CDR3 DNA sequence: TGTGCCAGCAGCTTAGCGGCAGGATACGAGCAGTACTTC. It is translated as CASSLAAGYEQYF.

V and J are TRBV2 and TRBJ2-7; possibly TRBD2 for D (5 bases). CDR1 and CDR2 (germline): SNHLY, FYNNEI. V lost 6 bases, J lost 7 bases, and 13 bases lay in between. The CDR3 contains 12 residues. The CDR3 nucleotides are TGTGCCAGCAGCGAGTCTAGGGAGGAGCAGTACTTC. Residues: CASSESREEQYF.

V gene TRBV19 combines with J gene TRBJ1-5, with D hard to call. This CDR3 comprises 13 residues. CDR1 is LNHDA and CDR2 is SQIVND in the germline V gene (reference sequence). V was trimmed by 6 bases and J by 3 bases, leaving 9 bases between them. CDR3 nucleotide sequence: TGTGCCAGTAGGGGCCACGACAATCAGCCCCAGCATTTT. Amino acid sequence: CASRGHDNQPQHF.

Written as DNA, the CDR3 is TGTGCCAGCAGTTCAGGGCTCAATCAGCCCCAGCATTTT. Translated: CASSSGLNQPQHF. V gene TRBV27 combines with J gene TRBJ1-5, with D perhaps TRBD1 (5 bases). This CDR3 is built from 13 residues. Between the trimmed V and J ends, which lost 4 bases and 3 bases, there was a span of 7 bases. The V gene's germline CDR1 is MNHEY and CDR2 SMNVEV (reference sequence).

The chain couples TRBV6-5 to TRBJ1-2, with 9 bases aligning to TRBD1. The CDR3 length is 14 residues. Trimming at V came to 5 bases and at J to 3 bases, leaving 4 bases not matched to a gene. Per germline, CDR1 MNHEY and CDR2 SVGAGI. This CDR3 reads CASSRRQGDYGYTF. In DNA form, the CDR3 reads TGTGCCAGCAGTCGCCGACAGGGGGACTATGGCTACACCTTC.

This chain links TRBV29-1 with TRBJ2-4, with 13 positions matching TRBD2. The CDR3 is 15 amino acids. Losses at the gene ends were 0 bases for V and 7 bases for J; bases not matched to a gene: 3. The germline V gene has CDR1 SQVTM and CDR2 ANQGSEA. CDR3 sequence reads: CSVEEGLAGDNIQYF. CDR3 nucleotide sequence: TGCAGCGTTGAAGAAGGACTAGCGGGGGATAACATTCAGTACTTC.

The chain couples TRBV6-2 or TRBV6-3 to TRBJ2-2, with TRBD2 matching 11 bases. V gave up 5 bases and J gave up 3 bases; unmatched junction bases: 14. The CDR3 has 19 residues. Looked up from germline, CDR1 is MNHEY and CDR2 is SVGEGT. CDR3 region: CASSLRDMRLAGYTGELFF. DNA of the CDR3: TGTGCCAGCAGTCTCAGAGACATGCGACTAGCGGGATACACCGGGGAGCTGTTTTTT.

The chain has TRBV28 and TRBJ2-5, with D possibly being TRBD1 (5 bases). CDR3 length: 13 residues. CDR1 MDHEN and CDR2 SYDVKM come from the germline V gene. The V end lost 5 bases, the J end lost 2 bases, and 9 bases lay between the germline ends. This CDR3 is CASSPQGQETQYF. The DNA for the CDR3 is TGTGCCAGCAGTCCGCAGGGACAAGAGACCCAGTACTTC.

The chain links TRBV5-5 to TRBJ1-3; D is possibly TRBD1 (5 bases). With 2 bases removed from V and 3 bases from J, the gap between germline ends came to 12 bases. There are 15 residues in the CDR3. Per germline, CDR1 SGHKS and CDR2 YYEKEE (reference sequence). CDR3 sequence reads: CASSFSRGNGNTIYF. CDR3 nucleotides: TGTGCCAGCAGCTTCAGCCGGGGGAATGGAAACACCATATATTTT.

The V and J genes are TRBV6-5 and TRBJ1-2; D is uncertain. The CDR3 totals 14 residues. Germline V gene lookup returns CDR1 MNHEY and CDR2 SVGAGI. V gave up 3 bases and J gave up 0 bases, with 8 bases separating them. Written as DNA, the CDR3 is TGTGCCAGCAGTTATAGAGGGTCTAACTATGGCTACACCTTC. Protein: CASSYRGSNYGYTF.

Concerning this clone: This sample also contains other DNA sequences that code for the same CDR3. This chain joins TRBV6-5 and TRBJ1-2; 10 nucleotides match TRBD1. The CDR3 has 14 amino acids. Trimming at V came to 5 bases and at J to 2 bases, leaving 2 bases not matched to a gene. Germline V lookup: CDR1 MNHEY, CDR2 SVGAGI. The CDR3 nucleotides are TGTGCCAGCAGTCGGGGACAGGGGAACTATGGCTACACCTTC. Translation: CASSRGQGNYGYTF.

The chain recombines TRBV29-1 with TRBJ2-1; 7 bases map to TRBD1. V was clipped by 3 bases and J by 2 bases; unmatched bases: 7. The CDR3 spans 15 residues. Germline V gene data show CDR1 as SQVTM and CDR2 as ANQGSEA. The CDR3 DNA reads as TGCAGCGTTGACGGGACAGTCTCCCCCTACAATGAGCAGTTCTTC. Translating gives CSVDGTVSPYNEQFF.

The V call is TRBV3-1 (or the pseudogene TRBV3-2), the J call TRBJ1-2, with 7 bases lining up with TRBD1. This CDR3 has 14 residues. J was trimmed by 8 bases and V by 4 bases; bases with no gene match: 10. Germline V gene sequence: CDR1 LGHDT, CDR2 YNNKEL (reference sequence). The CDR3 sequence: CASSRQTGSTGYTF. The CDR3 DNA reads TGTGCCAGCAGCCGGCAGACAGGGTCTACGGGCTACACCTTC.

As regards this clone: One end of the junction varies from germline; a read error may be responsible. J is TRBJ2-1 and V is TRBV7-2, with D possibly matching TRBD2 (5 bases). Germline assignment: CDR1 SGHTA and CDR2 FQGNSA. The CDR3 is made up of 13 amino acids. In DNA, the CDR3 is TGTGCCAGCAGCTCCTCGGGGAGCGGTGTAACGATCTTC. Residues: CASSSSGSGVTIF.

The gene calls are TRBV15 and TRBJ2-7, with D possibly matching TRBD1 (6 bases). Between the trimmed V and J ends, which lost 3 bases and 4 bases, there was a span of 10 bases. This CDR3 contains 13 residues. Germline CDR1 reads LNHNV; CDR2 reads YYDKDF (reference sequence). The CDR3 nucleotides read TGTGCCACCAGCAGTGGACAGTTTTACGAGCAGTACTTC. The encoded protein is CATSSGQFYEQYF. The full variable domain, with the rest looked up from reference TRBV15 and TRBJ2-7, is DAMVIQNPRYQVTQFGKPVTLSCSQTLNHNVMYWYQQKSSQAPKLLFHYYDKDFNNEADTPDNFQSRRPNTSFCFLDIRSPGLGDTAMYLCATSSGQFYEQYFGPGTRLTVT.

This chain uses TRBV18 with TRBJ1-6; D is perhaps TRBD1 (6 bases). Germline assignment: CDR1 KGHSH and CDR2 LQKENI. The V gene lost 5 bases and the J gene lost 2 bases, with 13 bases spanning the gap. This CDR3 contains 16 residues. The CDR3 region is CASSGTPGTYNSPLHF. In nucleotides, the CDR3 is TGTGCCAGCTCAGGGACACCGGGGACCTATAATTCACCCCTCCACTTT.

This chain joins TRBV29-1 and TRBJ2-5; 8 positions match TRBD1. V gave up 7 bases and J gave up 4 bases; unmatched junction bases: 5. CDR1 and CDR2 (germline): SQVTM, ANQGSEA. The CDR3 is 12 amino acids. The chain's CDR3 is CSGRQGAETQYF. The CDR3 DNA reads as TGCAGCGGTCGTCAGGGGGCAGAGACCCAGTACTTC.

Comments on this clone: Other DNA sequences in this sample translate to the same CDR3. This chain links TRBV5-1 with TRBJ1-4; D gene unclear. Germline V lookup: CDR1 SGHRS, CDR2 YFSETQ. V dropped 2 bases and J dropped 3 bases, with 8 bases sitting between them. This CDR3 is built from 14 residues. The CDR3 coding sequence is TGCGCCAGCAGCTTCGGAGGGTCTAATGAAAAACTGTTTTTT. As protein: CASSFGGSNEKLFF.

This clone was observed a handful of times. The chain employs TRBV28 and TRBJ1-5, with TRBD1 matching 7 bases. Per germline, CDR1 MDHEN and CDR2 SYDVKM. The CDR3 extends over 15 amino acids. V shed 1 base and J 6 bases; nucleotides not matched to a gene: 6. In DNA form, the CDR3 reads TGTGCCAGCAGTTTATACCGACAGGGTGCTCAGCCCCAGCATTTT. Translated: CASSLYRQGAQPQHF.

The chain uses TRBV4-2 and TRBJ1-2; D is uncertain. CDR3 size: 14 residues. The germline CDR1 and CDR2 sequences are LGHNA and YNFKEQ. V lost 0 bases, J lost 0 bases, and 5 bases lay in between. The CDR3 DNA sequence: TGTGCCAGCAGCCAAGACGCGGCTAACTATGGCTACACCTTC. This translates into CASSQDAANYGYTF.

This chain connects TRBV27 to TRBJ1-1; no clear D. The CDR3 runs 15 residues. Trimming stripped 6 bases from V and 6 bases from J, with 20 bases between. Germline CDR1 MNHEY, CDR2 SMNVEV (reference sequence). Here the CDR3 DNA reads TGTGCCAGCAGACTCCGAGGCAGCCCGGGTTCTGAAGCTTTCTTT. Protein product: CASRLRGSPGSEAFF.

Written as DNA, the CDR3 is TGTGCCAGCAGCCATTCGGGACAGGGGGTGAACACTGAAGCTTTCTTT. Translated, it gives CASSHSGQGVNTEAFF. The chain uses TRBV14 and TRBJ1-1; TRBD1 agrees at 11 bases. The CDR3 has 16 residues. CDR1 is SGHDN, CDR2 FVKESK, per germline. V lost 3 bases, J lost 0 bases, and 3 bases stayed unmatched.

In this sample, this clone turned up once. The rearrangement links TRBV2 to TRBJ2-2, with D possibly being TRBD2 (6 bases). The ends were cut back, 5 bases at V and 0 bases at J, with 10 bases in the middle. Germline V gene data show CDR1 as SNHLY and CDR2 as FYNNEI. This CDR3 is built from 15 residues. The CDR3 DNA reads TGTGCCAGCAGTTCGGACTATACGAACACCGGGGAGCTGTTTTTT. It encodes CASSSDYTNTGELFF.

V usage is TRBV7-2 and J usage is TRBJ2-5, with 13 bases matching TRBD2. The CDR3 consists of 19 residues. CDR1 and CDR2 from the germline V gene are SGHTA and FQGNSA. The V and J ends lost 5 bases and 6 bases, in that order; junction bases with no gene match: 18. DNA of the CDR3: TGTGCCAGCAGCCTGTATACCGGGACTAGCGGGGCATTTGGGCAGACCCAGTACTTC. Residues: CASSLYTGTSGAFGQTQYF.

The chain employs TRBV9 and TRBJ2-5; D may be TRBD2 (6 bases). Germline CDR1 is SGDLS and CDR2 is YYNGEE. The V end lost 3 bases, the J end lost 4 bases, and 10 bases lay between the germline ends. This CDR3 is 13 amino acids long. The CDR3, as DNA: TGTGCCAGCAGCGGGGGGGAGAGAGAGACCCAGTACTTC. This codes for CASSGGERETQYF.

The rearrangement uses TRBV10-3 and TRBJ1-2; TRBD1 might be the D (5 bases). Germline-derived CDR1 and CDR2 are ENHRY and SYGVKD. Trimming shortened V by 5 bases and J by 3 bases, and 16 bases separated the two germline ends. CDR3 length: 15 amino acids. The CDR3, as DNA: TGTGCCATCAGTAAAAAGGGAGGGGACGACTATGGCTACACCTTC. Its translation: CAISKKGGDDYGYTF.